Listed here are 28 T cell receptor beta chains from one sample, sequenced in a study of T cells in Graves' hyperthyroidism and ophthalmopathy. The source material, RNA transcripts, was used to amplify TCR beta CDR3 regions. Primed by the HTBI set, a first-round RT-PCR was run on the TCR CDR3. TCRdb redid the calling of the multiplex PCR reads with MiXCR, one entry per CDR3 protein. The sample lists 550,000 to 650,000 distinct CDR3 sequences; about 14% were seen once. The sequenced sample was blood. The receptors derive from a woman under 40 with Graves' hyperthyroidism that later progressed to Graves' ophthalmopathy.

The chain uses TRBV27 and TRBJ2-2; TRBD2 might be the D (7 bases). Trimming took off 6 bases at V and 5 bases at J, with 19 bases between the two ends. The CDR3 runs to 16 residues. CDR1 is MNHEY, CDR2 SMNVEV, per germline (reference sequence). The CDR3 DNA follows: TGTGCCAGCAGCCGGGGGCTAGCGGCGGGAACCGGGGAGCTGTTTTTT. Its translation is CASSRGLAAGTGELFF.

This chain connects TRBV19 to TRBJ1-2; 8 bases line up with TRBD1. The V gene's germline CDR1 is LNHDA and CDR2 SQIVND (reference sequence). This CDR3 region has 12 residues. With 7 bases clipped from V and 7 bases from J, the junction kept 5 bases outside the gene matches. The CDR3 sequence: CASISGGSGYTF. The CDR3 nucleotides read TGTGCCAGTATCTCAGGGGGCTCTGGCTACACCTTC.

This clonotype came up many times. This chain uses TRBV24-1 with TRBJ1-1; 8 nucleotides align to TRBD1. V lost 7 bases and J lost 1; bases outside the gene matches: 4. Germline lookup yields CDR1 KGHDR and CDR2 SFDVKD. The CDR3 is 14 residues long. The CDR3 region is CATRGTGRNTEAFF. CDR3 nucleotides: TGTGCCACCAGGGGGACAGGTAGGAACACTGAAGCTTTCTTT.

This clonotype has just a few counts. The chain employs TRBV4-1 and TRBJ2-7; 10 positions match TRBD2. The germline CDR1 and CDR2 sequences are MGHRA and YSYEKL. The J segment lost 3 bases and the V segment lost 2 bases, leaving 1 base of the junction unmatched. CDR3 size: 14 residues. CDR3 region: CASSQSSGGYEQYF. In DNA form, the CDR3 reads TGCGCCAGCAGCCAATCTAGCGGGGGCTACGAGCAGTACTTC.

The chain carries TRBV9 and TRBJ2-5, with 9 bases matching TRBD1. The V gene end was trimmed by 5 bases and the J gene end by 9 bases; junction bases not matched to a gene: 14. Germline lookup yields CDR1 SGDLS and CDR2 YYNGEE. This CDR3 region has 15 residues. CDR3 sequence (DNA): TGTGCCAGCAGTCGACCACAGGGGGCTACGGAGTCCCAGTACTTC. It specifies CASSRPQGATESQYF. The full variable domain, with the rest looked up from reference TRBV9 and TRBJ2-5, is DSGVTQTPKHLITATGQRVTLRCSPRSGDLSVYWYQQSLDQGLQFLIQYYNGEERAKGNILERFSAQQFPDLHSELNLSSLELGDSALYFCASSRPQGATESQYFGPGTRLLVL.

This clonotype was found many times. This chain links TRBV2 with TRBJ1-4; D perhaps matches TRBD1 (5 bases). CDR1 and CDR2 (germline): SNHLY, FYNNEI. Trimming cost V 8 bases and J 5 bases, with 15 bases left between them. This CDR3 region has 14 residues. Here the CDR3 reads CASAIGTGNEKLFF. In DNA, the CDR3 is TGTGCCAGCGCCATCGGGACGGGGAATGAAAAACTGTTTTTT.

This clonotype was found once. The CDR3 nucleotides are TGTGCCAGCAGCTTTGACGGGAGGGCCTCAGAGACCCAGTACTTC. Translating it yields CASSFDGRASETQYF. The rearrangement links TRBV5-5 to TRBJ2-5; 8 bases agree with TRBD2. Germline V gene lookup returns CDR1 SGHKS and CDR2 YYEKEE (reference sequence). The CDR3 consists of 15 residues. V shed 2 bases and J 4 bases; nucleotides not matched to a gene: 7.

This clonotype was recorded many times. The rearrangement uses TRBV6-1 and TRBJ1-1; D unclear. Germline V gives CDR1 MNHNS, CDR2 SASEGT. CDR3 length: 13 residues. Between the trimmed V and J ends, which lost 5 bases and 2 bases, there was a span of 9 bases. The CDR3 region has the DNA TGTGCCAGCAGTTCCCCGGATAACACTGAAGCTTTCTTT. This translates into CASSSPDNTEAFF.

This clonotype was recorded at least ten times. V and J are TRBV13 and TRBJ2-2; D unclear. Trimming shortened V by 3 bases and J by 8 bases, and 7 bases separated the two germline ends. CDR3 length: 12 residues. Germline V gene lookup returns CDR1 PRHDT and CDR2 FYEKMQ (reference sequence). The CDR3 spells CASSFAPGELFF. The CDR3 DNA reads TGTGCCAGCAGCTTTGCCCCGGGGGAGCTGTTTTTT.

There are many counts of this clonotype. This chain uses TRBV7-9 with TRBJ2-1, with D possibly TRBD1 on 6 matching bases. Germline V lookup: CDR1 SEHNR, CDR2 FQNEAQ (reference sequence). This CDR3 region has 15 residues. V was clipped by 6 bases and J by 3 bases, with 15 bases between them. Here the CDR3 reads CASSFDWGLYNEQFF. For the CDR3, the DNA is TGTGCCAGCAGTTTCGACTGGGGGCTCTACAATGAGCAGTTCTTC.

This clonotype was seen a handful of times. The chain couples TRBV5-1 to TRBJ1-5, with unresolved D. This CDR3 is 13 amino acids long. Germline V gene data show CDR1 as SGHRS and CDR2 as YFSETQ. The V end lost 0 bases, the J end lost 5 bases, and 6 bases lay between the germline ends. CDR3 in amino acids: CASSLGPYQPQHF. CDR3 in DNA: TGCGCCAGCAGCTTGGGGCCTTATCAGCCCCAGCATTTT.

The chain combines TRBV15 with TRBJ2-3; possibly TRBD2 for D (5 bases). The CDR3 spans 17 residues. Trimming took 0 bases from V and 0 from J, leaving 13 bases between them. Germline CDR1 and CDR2: LNHNV and YYDKDF (reference sequence). The CDR3 loop reads CATSRDKWEYSTDTQYF. CDR3 nucleotides: TGTGCCACCAGCAGAGATAAGTGGGAGTATAGCACAGATACGCAGTATTTT. Full variable domain (missing parts from reference TRBV15 and TRBJ2-3): DAMVIQNPRYQVTQFGKPVTLSCSQTLNHNVMYWYQQKSSQAPKLLFHYYDKDFNNEADTPDNFQSRRPNTSFCFLDIRSPGLGDTAMYLCATSRDKWEYSTDTQYFGPGTRLTVL.

Many counts were recorded for this clonotype. The chain uses TRBV28 and TRBJ1-4; 7 bases are shared with TRBD1. This CDR3 is 15 amino acids long. Germline V gives CDR1 MDHEN, CDR2 SYDVKM. J lost 8 bases, V lost 7 bases, and 13 bases had no gene match. CDR3 nucleotides: TGTGCCAGCATCCACTCGGGGGCAGGGGGGGAAAAACTGTTTTTT. Translated: CASIHSGAGGEKLFF.

This clonotype has a handful of counts. The CDR3 sequence: CASSLVGGAVPYEQYF. In nucleotides, the CDR3 is TGTGCCAGCAGCTTAGTTGGCGGGGCTGTCCCCTACGAGCAGTACTTC. This chain links TRBV7-8 with TRBJ2-7; tentatively, D is TRBD2 (6 bases). Trimming took off 1 base at V and 2 bases at J, with 15 bases between the two ends. Germline V CDR1 and CDR2: SGHVS, FQNEAQ. This CDR3 region has 16 residues.

This clonotype was seen more than once but under ten times. V is TRBV24-1 and J is TRBJ2-5, with D hard to call. V was pared by 9 bases and J by 5 bases, with 9 bases between. CDR3 length: 11 residues. Germline V CDR1 and CDR2: KGHDR, SFDVKD. The DNA of the CDR3 is TGTGCCACCCAGTCAGGCGAGACCCAGTACTTC. It specifies CATQSGETQYF.

This clonotype was seen repeatedly, ten times or more. The J gene is TRBJ1-3, the V gene TRBV12-5; D remains ambiguous. The CDR3 length is 13 residues. The germline CDR1 and CDR2 sequences are LGHNT and FRNRAP. The CDR3 loop is CASSGSSGNTIYF. CDR3 nucleotide sequence: TGTGCCAGCAGCGGCAGCTCTGGAAACACCATATATTTT.

The chain is built from TRBV18 and TRBJ1-5; D gene unclear. Deletions cut 6 bases from V and 2 bases from J, with 11 bases between. Germline V CDR1 and CDR2: KGHSH, LQKENI. There are 14 residues in the CDR3. The chain's CDR3 is CASSNERGNQPQHF. The CDR3 DNA reads TGTGCCAGCTCCAACGAGAGAGGCAATCAGCCCCAGCATTTT.

The chain combines TRBV6-1 with TRBJ2-6, with 7 bases aligning to TRBD1. The CDR3 has 17 amino acids. Losses at the gene ends were 4 bases for V and 0 bases for J; bases not matched to a gene: 6. The germline CDR1 and CDR2 sequences are MNHNS and SASEGT. DNA for the CDR3: TGTGCCAGCAGTGGAGGGGGCGGTAGCTCTGGGGCCAACGTCCTGACTTTC. As protein: CASSGGGGSSGANVLTF.

This clonotype was recorded at least ten times. This sequence joins TRBV12-3 or TRBV12-4 and TRBJ2-7; 7 positions match TRBD1. Trimming cost V 6 bases and J 1 base; bases outside gene matches: 9. The CDR3 has 15 amino acids. CDR3 in DNA: TGTGCCAGCAGCTCAAACAGGGGCACTTCCTACGAGCAGTACTTC. The encoded protein is CASSSNRGTSYEQYF.

A note on this clonotype: One base away lies a much larger clone, so this may be a sequencing read error. This chain links TRBV7-6 with TRBJ1-4; D is ambiguous. Germline V lookup: CDR1 SGHVS, CDR2 FNYEAQ. The CDR3 spans 13 residues. The V and J ends lost 1 base and 8 bases respectively, with 8 bases between them. The CDR3 sequence is CASSLGVGEKLFF. For the CDR3, the DNA is TGTGCCAGCAGCTTAGGGGTTGGGGAAAAACTGTTTTTT. The full variable domain, rest sourced from reference TRBV7-6 and TRBJ1-4, is GAGVSQSPRYKVTKRGQDVALRCDPISGHVSLYWYRQALGQGPEFLTYFNYEAQQDKSGLPNDRFSAERPEGSISTLTIQRTEQRDSAMYRCASSLGVGEKLFFGSGTQLSVL.

The rearrangement uses TRBV4-1 and TRBJ2-6; the match to TRBD1 covers 10 bases. Unmatched junction bases numbered 5, after V lost 0 bases and J lost 3 bases. Per the germline V gene, CDR1 is MGHRA and CDR2 is YSYEKL. The CDR3 is 18 amino acids. CDR3 loop: CASSQETTGGFGANVLTF. DNA for the CDR3: TGCGCCAGCAGCCAAGAGACGACAGGGGGCTTTGGGGCCAACGTCCTGACTTTC.

This clonotype was counted a few times. The chain couples TRBV3-1 to TRBJ2-5; a weak D match, TRBD1 (7 bases). Germline values: CDR1 LGHDT, CDR2 YNNKEL (reference sequence). This CDR3 is 18 amino acids long. V was clipped by 8 bases and J by 2 bases, with 27 bases between them. The CDR3 DNA reads TGTGCCAGCCTCCAAGATCGTACTCGGAGGGGGCTACAAGAGACCCAGTACTTC. This encodes CASLQDRTRRGLQETQYF.

This clonotype was picked up many times. The rearrangement links TRBV27 to TRBJ2-2, with D possibly being TRBD1 (6 bases). Germline V CDR1 and CDR2: MNHEY, SMNVEV (reference sequence). This CDR3 has 14 amino acids. V gave up 4 bases and J gave up 9 bases, with 15 bases separating them. The CDR3 loop is CASSSGAGARELFF. As DNA, the CDR3 is TGTGCCAGCAGTTCAGGGGCCGGAGCTCGGGAGCTGTTTTTT.

This sequence joins TRBV20-1 and TRBJ2-3; 8 nucleotides agree with TRBD1. The CDR3 sequence is 14 residues long. Trimming cost V 7 bases and J 4 bases; bases outside gene matches: 10. Germline V lookup: CDR1 DFQATT, CDR2 SNEGSKA (reference sequence). CDR3 residues: CSVGSTGVADTQYF. The CDR3 nucleotides are TGCAGTGTAGGGTCGACAGGGGTCGCAGATACGCAGTATTTT.

At least ten counts were recorded for this clonotype. This chain links TRBV7-9 with TRBJ1-6; D unresolved. Germline V gene sequence: CDR1 SEHNR, CDR2 FQNEAQ (reference sequence). Between the trimmed V and J ends, which lost 5 bases and 11 bases, there was a span of 10 bases. The CDR3 has 12 residues. CDR3 loop: CASSLNSAPLHF. CDR3 nucleotide sequence: TGTGCCAGCAGCCTAAACAGTGCACCCCTCCACTTT.

This clonotype occurred a few times. The J gene is TRBJ2-7, the V gene TRBV19; D gene uncertain. The V and J ends lost 2 bases and 5 bases respectively, with 19 bases between them. This CDR3 has 16 residues. Germline CDR1 reads LNHDA; CDR2 reads SQIVND (reference sequence). DNA for the CDR3: TGTGCCAGTAGTATATCCCCCCCTGCAGGTGCTGACGAGCAGTACTTC. Translation: CASSISPPAGADEQYF.

This clonotype occurred a few times. The chain uses TRBV25-1 and TRBJ2-3; tentatively, D is TRBD2 (6 bases). Germline CDR1 reads MGHDK; CDR2 reads SYGVNS. This CDR3 region has 15 residues. V dropped 7 bases and J dropped 1 base, with 15 bases sitting between them. CDR3 bases: TGTGCCAGCACCGGCCCGGAGGGCGGCACAGATACGCAGTATTTT. Amino acid sequence: CASTGPEGGTDTQYF. The complete variable domain, with remaining parts taken from reference TRBV25-1 and TRBJ2-3, reads EADIYQTPRYLVIGTGKKITLECSQTMGHDKMYWYQQDPGMELHLIHYSYGVNSTEKGDLSSESTVSRIRTEHFPLTLESARPSHTSQYLCASTGPEGGTDTQYFGPGTRLTVL.

This clonotype came up many times. The gene calls are TRBV27 and TRBJ2-7; tentative D call: TRBD2 (6 bases). V was clipped by 6 bases and J by 4 bases, with 13 bases between them. The length of the CDR3 is 13 residues. The V gene's germline CDR1 is MNHEY and CDR2 SMNVEV (reference sequence). The CDR3 nucleotides read TGTGCCAGCAGGGGCGGGATTCTTTACGAGCAGTACTTC. Translation: CASRGGILYEQYF.